This TCR beta chain was obtained from a study of cytomegalovirus exposure and HLA in healthy donors. Unmatched junction bases numbered 8, after V lost 1 base and J lost 8 bases. CDR1 and CDR2 from the germline V gene are LNHNV and YYDKDF (reference sequence). The CDR3 is 15 amino acids. The donors comprised healthy bone marrow donors. Primers included in the PCR were 60 Vbeta and 13 Jbeta primers. Generated by immunoSEQ multiplex PCR, the TCRdb table keeps only in-frame clones and is missing some. The repertoire includes around 140,000 clones, roughly 79% of them detected once, and about 1.5% sits in the top ten.

The sample was PBMCs. This TCR was sampled from a woman between 18 and 29 years old in good health and CMV-seronegative. The genes are TRBV15 and TRBJ2-1; TRBD2 agrees at 7 bases. As DNA, the CDR3 is TGTGCCACCAGCAGAGGGTCGGGGGGAGTGGATGAGCAGTTCTTC. Its protein is CATSRGSGGVDEQFF.